The 30 T cell receptor beta chains in this list originate from one sample, sequenced in a study of blood T cell repertoires in COVID-19. Assay: immunoSEQ multiplex PCR; the TCRdb copy retains only in-frame clones and omits some. Of about 47,000 clones listed, roughly 71% are singletons. Sequenced material: peripheral blood. The receptors here all came from a man at least 80 years old with acute or convalescent COVID-19.

This clone was picked up a small number of times. The gene calls are TRBV2 and TRBJ1-2, with a tentative D call TRBD1 (5 bases). Germline CDR1 and CDR2: SNHLY and FYNNEI. The CDR3 runs 14 residues. Trimming left V 3 bases short and J 4 bases short, with 12 bases between. This chain's CDR3 is CASSDPRDGYGYTF. As DNA, the CDR3 is TGTGCCAGCAGTGATCCCAGGGATGGCTATGGCTACACCTTC. The whole variable domain, filled in from reference TRBV2 and TRBJ1-2, reads EPEVTQTPSHQVTQMGQEVILRCVPISNHLYFYWYRQILGQKVEFLVSFYNNEISEKSEIFDDQFSVERPDGSNFTLKIRSTKLEDSAMYFCASSDPRDGYGYTFGSGTRLTVV.

The gene calls are TRBV5-1 and TRBJ1-2; the match to TRBD1 covers 10 bases. Germline CDR1 is SGHRS and CDR2 is YFSETQ. This CDR3 comprises 16 residues. Losses at the gene ends were 4 bases for V and 2 bases for J; bases not matched to a gene: 8. The chain's CDR3 is CASSPGQGDLNYGYTF. The CDR3 DNA reads TGCGCCAGCAGCCCCGGACAGGGGGACCTCAACTATGGCTACACCTTC.

V usage is TRBV4-1 and J usage is TRBJ2-3; D possibly corresponds to TRBD2 (5 bases). Germline V gene data show CDR1 as MGHRA and CDR2 as YSYEKL. With 4 bases removed from V and 1 base from J, the gap between germline ends came to 9 bases. The CDR3 length is 14 residues. CDR3 in DNA: TGCGCCAGCAGCCCCCGAGCGGGCACAGATACGCAGTATTTT. Amino acids: CASSPRAGTDTQYF.

V gene TRBV6-2 or TRBV6-3 combines with J gene TRBJ1-2; 7 bases match TRBD1. Looked up from germline, CDR1 is MNHEY and CDR2 is SVGEGT. The ends lost 5 bases at V and 2 bases at J; junction bases unmatched: 2. The CDR3 runs 13 residues. For the CDR3, the DNA is TGTGCCAGCAGTAGGACAGGAAACTATGGCTACACCTTC. This gives the protein CASSRTGNYGYTF.

The rearrangement uses TRBV12-5 and TRBJ1-5, with 9 nucleotides matching TRBD1. Germline values: CDR1 LGHNT, CDR2 FRNRAP. Trimming at V came to 6 bases and at J to 5 bases, leaving 8 bases not matched to a gene. This CDR3 has 15 residues. CDR3 residues: CASGRTGGGYQPQHF. The CDR3 DNA reads as TGTGCTAGTGGCCGCACAGGGGGCGGTTATCAGCCCCAGCATTTT. Supplemented by reference TRBV12-5 and TRBJ1-5, the full variable domain reads DARVTQTPRHKVTEMGQEVTMRCQPILGHNTVFWYRQTMMQGLELLAYFRNRAPLDDSGMPKDRFSAEMPDATLATLKIQPSEPRDSAVYFCASGRTGGGYQPQHFGDGTRLSIL.

This rearrangement joins TRBV9 to TRBJ2-1, with 12 bases fitting TRBD2. Germline CDR1 is SGDLS and CDR2 is YYNGEE. V lost 0 bases, J lost 3 bases, and 1 base stayed unmatched. This CDR3 contains 16 residues. The CDR3 DNA sequence: TGTGCCAGCAGCGTAGGGGGACTAGCGGGCTACAATGAGCAGTTCTTC. Translating it yields CASSVGGLAGYNEQFF.

DNA of the CDR3: TGTGCCAGCGCCGGGACAGGGGGATCCTACGAGCAGTACTTC. Residues: CASAGTGGSYEQYF. This rearrangement joins TRBV6-5 to TRBJ2-7; the match to TRBD1 covers 11 bases. Germline CDR1 and CDR2: MNHEY and SVGAGI. There are 14 residues in the CDR3. Germline trimming cut 8 bases from V and 1 base from J; bases unmatched to any gene: 4.

A single count supports this clone. This sequence joins TRBV7-2 and TRBJ1-1, with D possibly matching TRBD1 (6 bases). V lost 5 bases, J lost 7 bases, and 20 bases lay in between. The CDR3 sequence is 15 residues long. Germline CDR1 reads SGHTA; CDR2 reads FQGNSA. The CDR3 sequence: CASSLTGTGGYEAFF. CDR3 DNA sequence: TGTGCCAGCAGCCTCACAGGGACCGGCGGGTATGAAGCTTTCTTT.

This chain connects TRBV27 to TRBJ2-1, with 14 bases aligning to TRBD2. Germline values: CDR1 MNHEY, CDR2 SMNVEV (reference sequence). Trimming removed 3 bases from V and 2 bases from J; junction bases left unmatched: 3. The CDR3 totals 17 residues. The CDR3 sequence: CASSFGTSGSTYNEQFF. As DNA, the CDR3 is TGTGCCAGCAGTTTCGGGACTAGCGGGAGCACCTACAATGAGCAGTTCTTC.

The chain carries TRBV3-1 (or the pseudogene TRBV3-2) and TRBJ1-5; possibly TRBD1 for D (6 bases). V was pared by 5 bases and J by 6 bases, with 20 bases between. This CDR3 has 16 amino acids. CDR1 is LGHDT, CDR2 YNNKEL, per germline (reference sequence). This CDR3 reads CASSTHPPGAGQPQHF. The CDR3 nucleotides read TGTGCCAGCAGCACCCATCCGCCAGGGGCCGGTCAGCCCCAGCATTTT.

This chain connects TRBV5-1 to TRBJ2-3; weak D call: TRBD2 (6 bases). The V end was cut by 5 bases, the J end by 0 bases, with 13 bases between. The CDR3 runs to 15 residues. Germline V CDR1 and CDR2: SGHRS, YFSETQ. DNA for the CDR3: TGCGCCAGCAGTTGGGAGGATGGTAGCACAGATACGCAGTATTTT. Protein product: CASSWEDGSTDTQYF.

Here the CDR3 DNA reads TGTGCCTGGAGTGTAGGAGGGGACGAGACCCAGTACTTC. Protein product: CAWSVGGDETQYF. J is TRBJ2-5 and V is TRBV30; a possible D gene is TRBD2 (6 bases). In germline, CDR1 is GTSNPN, CDR2 SVGIG (reference sequence). V was pared by 0 bases and J by 5 bases, with 10 bases between. The CDR3 is 13 amino acids.

This chain joins TRBV30 and TRBJ1-6, with a possible D match to TRBD1 (5 bases). V lost 3 bases and J 9 bases, leaving 12 bases between the germline ends. The CDR3 runs 13 residues. CDR1 is GTSNPN and CDR2 is SVGIG in the germline V gene (reference sequence). Here the CDR3 DNA reads TGTGCCTGGAGAGCAGGGCTCGGTTCACCCCTCCACTTT. Its translation: CAWRAGLGSPLHF.

The rearrangement joins TRBV5-4 to TRBJ2-7; 14 bases align to TRBD2. Germline V CDR1 and CDR2: SGHNT, YYREEE (reference sequence). J gave up 4 bases and V 4 bases, and 4 bases lay outside the gene matches. This CDR3 has 15 amino acids. The CDR3: CASSPGLAGGYEQYF. Here the CDR3 DNA reads TGTGCCAGCAGCCCAGGACTAGCGGGGGGATACGAGCAGTACTTC.

This clone was seen a handful of times. The V gene is TRBV18, the J gene TRBJ1-1; 8 bases are a match to TRBD1. Germline CDR1 KGHSH, CDR2 LQKENI. The CDR3 covers 14 residues. Trimming removed 5 bases from V and 3 bases from J; junction bases left unmatched: 5. CDR3 nucleotides: TGTGCCAGCTCATCGGACAGGGATGACACTGAAGCTTTCTTT. Protein: CASSSDRDDTEAFF.

This clone was counted a single time. The V call is TRBV4-1, the J call TRBJ2-1; D call uncertain. The CDR3 covers 16 residues. V lost 0 bases, J lost 9 bases, and 18 bases lay in between. The germline V gene has CDR1 MGHRA and CDR2 YSYEKL. The CDR3 protein is CASSQEALPPTGEQFF. The CDR3 bases are TGCGCCAGCAGCCAAGAGGCCCTACCGCCCACGGGTGAGCAGTTCTTC.

The J gene is TRBJ2-1, the V gene TRBV9; a weak D match, TRBD2 (5 bases). The CDR3 sequence is 13 residues long. The germline CDR1 and CDR2 sequences are SGDLS and YYNGEE. Trimming took off 0 bases at V and 9 bases at J, with 10 bases between the two ends. The CDR3 loop is CASSVEPRGEQFF. The CDR3 bases are TGTGCCAGCAGCGTAGAACCTCGGGGTGAGCAGTTCTTC.

The gene calls are TRBV7-2 and TRBJ1-1, with D possibly matching TRBD1 (6 bases). The germline V and J ends were trimmed by 5 bases and 0 bases, with 16 bases remaining between them. Germline loops: CDR1 SGHTA, CDR2 FQGNSA. The CDR3 totals 16 residues. The CDR3 reads CASSPPGGLMNTEAFF. The CDR3, as DNA: TGTGCCAGCAGCCCGCCGGGGGGCCTCATGAACACTGAAGCTTTCTTT.

This sequence joins TRBV11-2 and TRBJ1-2; D might be TRBD1 (6 bases). This CDR3 comprises 14 residues. Deletions cut 5 bases from V and 4 bases from J, with 14 bases between. Germline V gene lookup returns CDR1 SGHAT and CDR2 FQNNGV. CDR3 sequence: CASSPPGGGYGYTF. The CDR3 DNA sequence: TGTGCCAGCAGCCCCCCGGGGGGCGGCTATGGCTACACCTTC.

This clone showed up just once. The rearrangement links TRBV5-1 to TRBJ1-2; possible D gene TRBD1, 5 bases. Germline values: CDR1 SGHRS, CDR2 YFSETQ. V lost 6 bases to trimming and J lost 2 bases, with 17 bases between them. This CDR3 comprises 15 residues. In DNA form, the CDR3 reads TGCGCCAGCACCCAAGGGGCAGGAATAAACTATGGCTACACCTTC. As protein: CASTQGAGINYGYTF.

The chain joins TRBV19 to TRBJ2-1; TRBD2 matches at 16 bases. V dropped 6 bases and J dropped 4; count of bases not matched to a gene: 9. The CDR3 spans 18 residues. CDR1 and CDR2 (germline): LNHDA, SQIVND (reference sequence). The CDR3 sequence is CASSSLGTSGREYNEQFF. The CDR3, as DNA: TGTGCCAGTAGCTCCTTGGGGACTAGCGGGAGGGAATACAATGAGCAGTTCTTC. The full variable domain, with the rest looked up from reference TRBV19 and TRBJ2-1, is DGGITQSPKYLFRKEGQNVTLSCEQNLNHDAMYWYRQDPGQGLRLIYYSQIVNDFQKGDIAEGYSVSREKKESFPLTVTSAQKNPTAFYLCASSSLGTSGREYNEQFFGPGTRLTVL.

This clone has just a few counts. The V and J genes are TRBV6-5 and TRBJ1-2, with D unclear. Trimming removed 4 bases at V and 7 bases at J, with 19 bases between. This CDR3 spans 15 amino acids. Germline CDR1 reads MNHEY; CDR2 reads SVGAGI. Here the CDR3 reads CASSFFPRELSGYTF. CDR3 sequence (DNA): TGTGCCAGCAGTTTCTTCCCCCGGGAGCTCTCTGGCTACACCTTC.

This chain uses TRBV18 with TRBJ2-5, with 11 positions matching TRBD2. After removal of 2 bases from V and 5 bases from J, the junction contained 4 bases not matched to a gene. CDR1 is KGHSH, CDR2 LQKENI, per germline. The CDR3 has 15 amino acids. CDR3 in DNA: TGTGCCAGCTCACCAACACTAGCGGGAGAGGAGACCCAGTACTTC. It encodes CASSPTLAGEETQYF.

This clone was detected many times. The rearrangement uses TRBV3-1 (or the pseudogene TRBV3-2) and TRBJ1-2, with TRBD1 matching 9 bases. Germline trimming cut 4 bases from V and 4 bases from J; bases unmatched to any gene: 10. The CDR3 contains 16 residues. Germline CDR1 reads LGHDT; CDR2 reads YNNKEL (reference sequence). Written as DNA, the CDR3 is TGTGCCAGCAGCCCCGACGGGACAGGGTTTGGCTATGGCTACACCTTC. Encoded protein: CASSPDGTGFGYGYTF.

The chain recombines TRBV6-5 with TRBJ1-1; TRBD1 is a possible D gene (5 bases). Germline values: CDR1 MNHEY, CDR2 SVGAGI. CDR3 length: 14 residues. V dropped 7 bases and J dropped 6 bases, with 18 bases sitting between them. The CDR3 DNA follows: TGTGCCAGCACCCAATATGGGGGGATGTCTGAAGCTTTCTTT. It is translated as CASTQYGGMSEAFF.

The chain recombines TRBV5-6 with TRBJ2-7, with 11 bases that match TRBD2. Germline V CDR1 and CDR2: SGHDT, YYEEEE. The CDR3 extends over 19 amino acids. V trimming: 4 bases; J trimming: 4 bases; junction bases outside the gene matches: 19. CDR3 region: CASSGAGLAGSAVGYEQYF. The CDR3 DNA sequence: TGTGCCAGCAGCGGGGCAGGACTAGCGGGCTCGGCAGTGGGTTACGAGCAGTACTTC.

This rearrangement joins TRBV5-6 to TRBJ2-1, with D tentatively TRBD2 (6 bases). CDR3 length equals 15 residues. Germline CDR1 is SGHDT and CDR2 is YYEEEE. Trimming removed 2 bases at V and 1 base at J, with 10 bases between. This CDR3 is CASSFYSGSYNEQFF. The CDR3 bases are TGTGCCAGCAGCTTCTATAGCGGATCCTACAATGAGCAGTTCTTC.

The chain employs TRBV5-8 and TRBJ2-3, with TRBD2 as a possible D gene (6 bases). The germline V and J ends were trimmed by 0 bases and 3 bases, with 8 bases remaining between them. This CDR3 region has 14 residues. Per germline, CDR1 SGHTS and CDR2 YDEGEE. Written as DNA, the CDR3 is TGTGCCAGCAGCTTGGGGGGGGAGACAGATACGCAGTATTTT. It translates to CASSLGGETDTQYF.

This clone has just a few counts. The chain couples TRBV6-5 to TRBJ2-7; TRBD1 matches 8 bases. Germline CDR1 is MNHEY and CDR2 is SVGAGI. The CDR3 extends over 12 amino acids. With 8 bases clipped from V and 5 bases from J, the junction kept 5 bases outside the gene matches. CDR3 sequence reads: CASSSDRDEQYF. As DNA, the CDR3 is TGTGCCAGCTCCTCGGACAGGGACGAGCAGTACTTC.

This rearrangement joins TRBV5-1 to TRBJ2-1, with D unclear. V was shortened by 0 bases and J by 5 bases, with 3 bases between the two germline ends. Germline assignment: CDR1 SGHRS and CDR2 YFSETQ. CDR3 length equals 12 residues. The CDR3, as DNA: TGCGCCAGCAGCTTGGCCAACAATGAGCAGTTCTTC. Protein: CASSLANNEQFF.